The 10 T cell receptor beta chains listed next were all sequenced from one sample in a study of blood T cell repertoires in COVID-19. Libraries were prepared by immunoSEQ multiplex PCR; TCRdb keeps only in-frame clonotypes and omits some of them. The sample lists around 120,000 clones, around 90% occurring once. Material for sequencing was peripheral blood. The source of these receptors is an older woman with COVID-19, enrolled during active disease.

This clone showed up just once. The V call is TRBV5-1, the J call TRBJ1-4; D may be TRBD1 (6 bases). With 5 bases removed from V and 8 bases from J, the gap between germline ends came to 13 bases. Per the germline V gene, CDR1 is SGHRS and CDR2 is YFSETQ. The CDR3 has 13 amino acids. Here the CDR3 reads CASRGAEAEKLFF. CDR3 sequence (DNA): TGCGCCAGCAGGGGGGCAGAGGCCGAAAAACTGTTTTTT.

This chain joins TRBV18 and TRBJ1-1; the D is unclear. The CDR3 runs to 11 residues. Trimming took off 4 bases at V and 5 bases at J, with 5 bases between the two ends. The germline V gene encodes CDR1 KGHSH and CDR2 LQKENI. The CDR3 is CASSLTTEAFF. CDR3 nucleotide sequence: TGTGCCAGCTCACTAACAACTGAAGCTTTCTTT. The full variable domain, its missing parts supplied by reference TRBV18 and TRBJ1-1, is NAGVMQNPRHLVRRRGQEARLRCSPMKGHSHVYWYRQLPEEGLKFMVYLQKENIIDESGMPKERFSAEFPKEGPSILRIQQVVRGDSAAYFCASSLTTEAFFGQGTRLTVV.

J is TRBJ1-2 and V is TRBV6-5; D possibly corresponds to TRBD1 (6 bases). The CDR3 is 12 residues long. Germline V gene sequence: CDR1 MNHEY, CDR2 SVGAGI. V dropped 6 bases and J dropped 5 bases, with 10 bases sitting between them. This CDR3 reads CASRQGPYGYTF. The CDR3 nucleotides read TGTGCCAGCAGACAGGGTCCGTATGGCTACACCTTC.

Concerning this clone: Relative to the germline gene, one junction end is altered; a read error may explain this. The V call is TRBV7-7, the J call TRBJ2-3, with a weak D call TRBD2 (6 bases). The germline CDR1 and CDR2 sequences are SSHAT and FNYEAQ (reference sequence). The length of the CDR3 is 15 residues. The CDR3 DNA reads as TGTGCTAGCAGCTTGGGCGGGACCTACACAGATACGCAGTATTTT. Residues: CASSLGGTYTDTQYF.

The rearrangement links TRBV6-2 or TRBV6-3 to TRBJ2-4; TRBD1 agrees at 9 bases. V trimming: 4 bases; J trimming: 7 bases; junction bases outside the gene matches: 5. The CDR3 extends over 14 amino acids. Per germline, CDR1 MNHEY and CDR2 SVGEGT. The chain's CDR3 is CASSSTGGLNIQYF. CDR3 DNA: TGTGCCAGCAGTTCGACAGGGGGACTCAACATTCAGTACTTC.

This clone has a single count. J is TRBJ2-3 and V is TRBV9; D is unresolved. V lost 3 bases, J lost 3 bases, and 8 bases lay in between. There are 13 residues in the CDR3. Germline V CDR1 and CDR2: SGDLS, YYNGEE. CDR3 in DNA: TGTGCCAGCAGCGCAACTCGGACAGATACGCAGTATTTT. It yields the protein CASSATRTDTQYF.

This rearrangement joins TRBV7-3 to TRBJ2-3; D is ambiguous. This CDR3 region has 14 residues. CDR1 and CDR2 (germline): SGHTA, FQGTGA. The ends were cut back, 2 bases at V and 2 bases at J, with 8 bases in the middle. CDR3 residues: CASSLGRFTDTQYF. The DNA for the CDR3 is TGTGCCAGCAGCTTAGGGCGCTTCACAGATACGCAGTATTTT.

The rearrangement joins TRBV2 to TRBJ1-2; 7 positions match TRBD1. V lost 7 bases and J lost 4; bases outside the gene matches: 0. The length of the CDR3 is 11 residues. CDR1 is SNHLY, CDR2 FYNNEI, per germline. The CDR3 region has the DNA TGTGCCAGCACAGGGGGCTATGGCTACACCTTC. Amino acids: CASTGGYGYTF. The whole variable domain, filled in from reference TRBV2 and TRBJ1-2, reads EPEVTQTPSHQVTQMGQEVILRCVPISNHLYFYWYRQILGQKVEFLVSFYNNEISEKSEIFDDQFSVERPDGSNFTLKIRSTKLEDSAMYFCASTGGYGYTFGSGTRLTVV.

CDR3 sequence reads: CSVATGGGYTF. The CDR3 DNA sequence: TGCAGCGTGGCCACGGGGGGTGGCTACACCTTC. The chain links TRBV29-1 to TRBJ1-2; a weak D match, TRBD1 (5 bases). The germline gives CDR1 SQVTM, CDR2 ANQGSEA. The V gene lost 6 bases and the J gene lost 7 bases, with 12 bases spanning the gap. The CDR3 is made up of 11 amino acids. The variable domain in full, with the rest retrieved from reference TRBV29-1 and TRBJ1-2, is SAVISQKPSRDICQRGTSLTIQCQVDSQVTMMFWYRQQPGQSLTLIATANQGSEATYESGFVIDKFPISRPNLTFSTLTVSNMSPEDSSIYLCSVATGGGYTFGSGTRLTVV.

The genes are TRBV6-1 and TRBJ2-5, with TRBD1 matching over 7 bases. This CDR3 spans 17 amino acids. V lost 0 bases to trimming and J lost 5 bases; unmatched junction nucleotides: 12. The germline gives CDR1 MNHNS, CDR2 SASEGT. The CDR3 reads CASSEAYPGTARETQYF. Written as DNA, the CDR3 is TGTGCCAGCAGTGAAGCTTACCCAGGGACAGCCCGGGAGACCCAGTACTTC.